Below, 18 T cell receptor beta chains from the same sample are listed, as sequenced in a study of blood T cell repertoires in COVID-19. Here immunoSEQ multiplex PCR was the method, and the copy in TCRdb shows in-frame clones only, minus some. Of roughly 50,000 clones in the sample, roughly 84% were seen once. Sequenced sample: peripheral blood. The source of these receptors is a man between 65 and 79 years old with active COVID-19.

As regards this clone: At one boundary the junction diverges from the germline segment, which might be a read error. This sequence joins TRBV4-2 and TRBJ2-3, with D perhaps TRBD1 (6 bases). CDR3 length: 17 amino acids. Looked up from germline, CDR1 is LGHNA and CDR2 is YNFKEQ. The CDR3 spells CASSQDGPSGVADAQYF. The CDR3 coding sequence is TGTGCCAGCAGCCAAGATGGGCCCTCAGGGGTGGCAGATGCGCAGTATTTT.

V and J are TRBV7-3 and TRBJ1-2; 7 bases fit TRBD1. Germline V gene sequence: CDR1 SGHTA, CDR2 FQGTGA. The junction had 1 base not matched to a gene; V was cut back by 3 bases and J by 3 bases. This CDR3 comprises 13 residues. The CDR3 sequence: CASSFGTDYGYTF. The CDR3 region has the DNA TGTGCCAGCAGCTTTGGGACAGACTATGGCTACACCTTC.

Notes on this clone: The junction shows a germline mismatch at one end, possibly a read error. The rearrangement joins TRBV7-3 to TRBJ2-5; 7 bases are a match to TRBD2. In germline, CDR1 is SGHTA, CDR2 FQGTGA. This CDR3 is built from 15 residues. The CDR3 is CAGSLSAGGWETQYF. The CDR3 DNA is TGTGCCGGCAGTTTATCGGCCGGGGGGTGGGAGACCCAGTACTTC. Based on the CDR3 plus reference TRBV7-3 and TRBJ2-5, the full variable domain is GAGVSQTPSNKVTEKGKYVELRCDPISGHTALYWYRQSLGQGPEFLIYFQGTGAADDSGLPNDRFFAVRPEGSVSTLKIQRTERGDSAVYLCAGSLSAGGWETQYFGPGTRLLVL.

The J gene is TRBJ2-6, the V gene TRBV7-2; D gene ambiguous. This CDR3 has 15 amino acids. Deletions cut 1 base from V and 0 bases from J, with 4 bases between. Germline lookup yields CDR1 SGHTA and CDR2 FQGNSA. The CDR3 bases are TGTGCCAGCAGCTTAGGGCACTCTGGGGCCAACGTCCTGACTTTC. Translating it yields CASSLGHSGANVLTF.

The V call is TRBV18, the J call TRBJ2-3, with D perhaps TRBD2 (7 bases). V shed 4 bases and J shed 5 bases, with 16 bases lying between them. The CDR3 has 15 amino acids. In germline, CDR1 is KGHSH, CDR2 LQKENI. Here the CDR3 reads CASSLGGTREDTQYF. The CDR3 bases are TGTGCCAGCTCACTCGGGGGGACAAGGGAAGATACGCAGTATTTT.

The V gene is TRBV5-4, the J gene TRBJ2-5, with 9 nucleotides matching TRBD2. CDR3 length equals 16 residues. In germline, CDR1 is SGHNT, CDR2 YYREEE (reference sequence). The trim removed 0 bases at V and 5 bases at J, leaving 8 bases unmatched. CDR3 in amino acids: CASSLGGGGAWETQYF. The CDR3 nucleotides are TGTGCCAGCAGCTTGGGAGGCGGGGGGGCCTGGGAGACCCAGTACTTC.

This chain uses TRBV6-5 with TRBJ1-1, with 8 bases identical to TRBD1. After removal of 10 bases from V and 1 base from J, the junction contained 8 bases not matched to a gene. The CDR3 spans 14 residues. CDR1 MNHEY and CDR2 SVGAGI come from the germline V gene. CDR3 nucleotides: TGTGCCATTGGTCCCGGACAGGGGAACACTGAAGCTTTCTTT. Translating gives CAIGPGQGNTEAFF.

About this clone itself: An end of the junction does not agree with germline; a read error may underlie this. The rearrangement joins TRBV7-7 to TRBJ2-2, with 12 bases that match TRBD2. Germline CDR1 SSHAT, CDR2 FNYEAQ (reference sequence). The CDR3 length is 17 residues. The CDR3: CASSPSGLAGPTGELFF. In nucleotides, the CDR3 is TGTGCTAGCAGCCCCTCGGGACTAGCGGGTCCCACCGGGGAGCTGTTTTTT.

This sequence joins TRBV5-1 and TRBJ2-2; weak D call: TRBD2 (6 bases). The CDR3 is 15 amino acids. V lost 4 bases, J lost 5 bases, and 15 bases lay in between. Germline lookup yields CDR1 SGHRS and CDR2 YFSETQ. In DNA form, the CDR3 reads TGCGCCAGCAGCCCGGGCCCGGGGGAGACCGGGGAGCTGTTTTTT. Amino acids: CASSPGPGETGELFF.

V and J are TRBV5-1 and TRBJ1-6; D is possibly TRBD1 (5 bases). There are 17 residues in the CDR3. The germline gives CDR1 SGHRS, CDR2 YFSETQ. Trimming pared 0 bases from V and 9 bases from J, leaving 19 bases between. DNA of the CDR3: TGCGCCAGCAGCTTGGCTTCGGGGGAGCCCTTTGGTTCACCCCTCCACTTT. Translated, it gives CASSLASGEPFGSPLHF.

In this sample, this clone turned up a few times. The chain has TRBV29-1 and TRBJ2-3, with 7 bases fitting TRBD2. With 1 base clipped from V and 4 bases from J, the junction kept 8 bases outside the gene matches. The CDR3 spans 15 residues. Germline lookup yields CDR1 SQVTM and CDR2 ANQGSEA. DNA for the CDR3: TGCAGCGTTGAAGGGGGAGGGGTAGGGGCAGATACGCAGTATTTT. Its translation is CSVEGGGVGADTQYF.

The J gene is TRBJ2-3, the V gene TRBV5-1, with D maybe TRBD1 (7 bases). V dropped 4 bases and J dropped 2 bases, with 14 bases sitting between them. CDR3 length equals 15 residues. The germline gives CDR1 SGHRS, CDR2 YFSETQ. The CDR3 is CASSNAGQYTDTQYF. DNA of the CDR3: TGCGCCAGCAGCAATGCGGGACAGTACACAGATACGCAGTATTTT.

The chain couples TRBV7-2 to TRBJ1-1; maybe TRBD1 (6 bases). Germline CDR1 reads SGHTA; CDR2 reads FQGNSA. V was shortened by 5 bases and J by 4 bases, with 17 bases between the two germline ends. The CDR3 totals 15 residues. The CDR3 nucleotides read TGTGCCAGCAGCCGTCCAGGGCAGGGGCGCACTGAAGCTTTCTTT. Translating it yields CASSRPGQGRTEAFF.

The chain combines TRBV5-4 with TRBJ1-3, with TRBD1 matching 10 bases. In germline, CDR1 is SGHNT, CDR2 YYREEE (reference sequence). This CDR3 comprises 19 residues. With 4 bases clipped from V and 2 bases from J, the junction kept 15 bases outside the gene matches. The CDR3 here is CASSHLYSGTGEAGNTIYF. The DNA of the CDR3 is TGTGCCAGCAGCCATCTTTACTCGGGGACAGGGGAGGCTGGAAACACCATATATTTT.

CDR3 nucleotide sequence: TGTGCCAGCAGCTTAGGCCAGGGGGCGCGTCTCTCCTATAATGAAAAACTGTTTTTT. Translated, it gives CASSLGQGARLSYNEKLFF. This chain joins TRBV11-2 and TRBJ1-4, with TRBD1 matching over 8 bases. Germline V gives CDR1 SGHAT, CDR2 FQNNGV. The CDR3 is 19 amino acids. With V trimmed by 1 base and J by 4 bases, 14 bases remained unmatched.

The sample holds one count of this clone. This chain links TRBV5-4 with TRBJ1-6, with 7 bases lining up with TRBD1. Germline values: CDR1 SGHNT, CDR2 YYREEE (reference sequence). The CDR3 sequence is 14 residues long. The V gene end was trimmed by 2 bases and the J gene end by 8 bases; junction bases not matched to a gene: 4. Here the CDR3 reads CASSLNRGDSPLHF. CDR3 nucleotides: TGTGCCAGCAGCTTAAACAGGGGAGATTCACCCCTCCACTTT.

V gene TRBV5-6 combines with J gene TRBJ1-2; maybe TRBD1 (5 bases). The CDR3 loop spans 13 amino acids. Trimming stripped 0 bases from V and 2 bases from J, with 5 bases between. Germline CDR1 SGHDT, CDR2 YYEEEE. The CDR3 here is CASSLDRNYGYTF. CDR3 in DNA: TGTGCCAGCAGCTTGGACAGGAACTATGGCTACACCTTC.

The chain employs TRBV3-1 (or the pseudogene TRBV3-2) and TRBJ1-1; 8 bases fit TRBD1. The germline CDR1 and CDR2 sequences are LGHDT and YNNKEL (reference sequence). The CDR3 is 15 residues long. After removal of 4 bases from V and 0 bases from J, the junction contained 4 bases not matched to a gene. This CDR3 reads CASSRETGVNTEAFF. The CDR3 region has the DNA TGTGCCAGCAGCCGGGAGACAGGGGTGAACACTGAAGCTTTCTTT.